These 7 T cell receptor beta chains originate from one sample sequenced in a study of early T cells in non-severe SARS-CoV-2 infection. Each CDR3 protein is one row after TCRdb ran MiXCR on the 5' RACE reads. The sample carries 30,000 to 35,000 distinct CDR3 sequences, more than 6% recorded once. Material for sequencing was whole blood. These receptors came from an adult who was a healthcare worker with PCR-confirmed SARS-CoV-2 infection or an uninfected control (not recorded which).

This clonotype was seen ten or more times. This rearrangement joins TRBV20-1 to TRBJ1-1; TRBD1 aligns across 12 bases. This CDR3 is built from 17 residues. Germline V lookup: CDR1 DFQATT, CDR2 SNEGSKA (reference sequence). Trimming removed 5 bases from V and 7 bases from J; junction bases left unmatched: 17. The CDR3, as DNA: TGCAGTGCTCAAGAGATTTGGGACAGGGGGCGCGACGGTGAAGCTTTCTTT. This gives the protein CSAQEIWDRGRDGEAFF.

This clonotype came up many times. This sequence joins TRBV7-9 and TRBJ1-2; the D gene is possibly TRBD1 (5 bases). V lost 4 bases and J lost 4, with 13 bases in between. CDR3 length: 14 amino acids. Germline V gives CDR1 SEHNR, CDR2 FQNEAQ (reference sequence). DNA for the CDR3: TGTGCCAGCAGCTCCGGGACGGTGGTCTATGGCTACACCTTC. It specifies CASSSGTVVYGYTF. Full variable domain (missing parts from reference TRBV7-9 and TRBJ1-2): DTGVSQNPRHKITKRGQNVTFRCDPISEHNRLYWYRQTLGQGPEFLTYFQNEAQLEKSRLLSDRFSAERPKGSFSTLEIQRTEQGDSAMYLCASSSGTVVYGYTFGSGTRLTVV.

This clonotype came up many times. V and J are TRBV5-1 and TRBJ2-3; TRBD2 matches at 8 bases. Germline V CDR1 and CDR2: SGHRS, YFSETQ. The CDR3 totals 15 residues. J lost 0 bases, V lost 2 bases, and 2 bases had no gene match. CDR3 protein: CASSFSGTSTDTQYF. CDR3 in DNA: TGCGCCAGCAGCTTTAGCGGGACTAGCACAGATACGCAGTATTTT.

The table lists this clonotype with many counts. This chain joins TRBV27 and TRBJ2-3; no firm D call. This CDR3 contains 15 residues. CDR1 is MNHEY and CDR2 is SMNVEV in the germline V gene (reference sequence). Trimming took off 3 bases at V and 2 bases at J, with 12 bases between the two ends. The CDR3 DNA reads TGTGCCAGCAGTTTCCGCCTGGCAGTCACAGATACGCAGTATTTT. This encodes CASSFRLAVTDTQYF.

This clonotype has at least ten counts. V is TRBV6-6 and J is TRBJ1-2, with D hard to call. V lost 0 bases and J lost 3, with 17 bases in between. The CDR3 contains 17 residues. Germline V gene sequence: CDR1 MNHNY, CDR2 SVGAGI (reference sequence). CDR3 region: CASSYSNFGGNDYGYTF. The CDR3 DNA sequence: TGTGCCAGCAGTTACTCGAATTTTGGAGGGAACGACTATGGCTACACCTTC.

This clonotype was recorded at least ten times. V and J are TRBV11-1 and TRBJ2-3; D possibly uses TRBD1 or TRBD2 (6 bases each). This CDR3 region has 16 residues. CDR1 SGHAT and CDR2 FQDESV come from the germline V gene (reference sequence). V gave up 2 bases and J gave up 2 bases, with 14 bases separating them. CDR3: CASSLLTRGLTDTQYF. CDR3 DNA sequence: TGTGCCAGCAGCTTACTCACCAGGGGACTCACAGATACGCAGTATTTT.

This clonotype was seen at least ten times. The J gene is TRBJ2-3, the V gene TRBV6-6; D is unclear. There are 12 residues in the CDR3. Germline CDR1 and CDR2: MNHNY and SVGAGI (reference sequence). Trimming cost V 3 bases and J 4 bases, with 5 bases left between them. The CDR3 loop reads CASSYPPDTQYF. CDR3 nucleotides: TGTGCCAGCAGTTATCCGCCAGATACGCAGTATTTT.